This TCR beta chain is drawn from a study of beta chain features in type 1 diabetes. This clone was seen a handful of times. Antigen unknown. Germline trimming cut 1 base from V and 8 bases from J; bases unmatched to any gene: 6. The CDR3 has 15 residues. CDR1 and CDR2 (germline): SGHNT, YENEEA. Notes on the study in general: VDJ junctions in type 1 diabetes patients carried more deletions and fewer insertions. Among patients, naive, central memory and Treg TCRB repertoires appeared more similar than among healthy donors.

On average, the one heparinised blood draw given by each donor was around 110 mL. The sequenced template was cDNA made from the entire isolated RNA. This table comes from immunoSEQ multiplex PCR, and its TCRdb copy is limited to in-frame clones, with some not included. The repertoire holds hundreds of thousands of clones, with roughly an eighth as singletons. This clonotype originated in a man between 18 and 29 years old in good health. The sample comprised naive CD4+ T cells from blood. The gene calls are TRBV11-3 and TRBJ2-1; TRBD2 matches 9 bases. The CDR3 protein is CASSLGSGGSDEQFF. CDR3 bases: TGTGCCAGCAGCTTAGGGAGCGGGGGGAGTGATGAGCAGTTCTTC.